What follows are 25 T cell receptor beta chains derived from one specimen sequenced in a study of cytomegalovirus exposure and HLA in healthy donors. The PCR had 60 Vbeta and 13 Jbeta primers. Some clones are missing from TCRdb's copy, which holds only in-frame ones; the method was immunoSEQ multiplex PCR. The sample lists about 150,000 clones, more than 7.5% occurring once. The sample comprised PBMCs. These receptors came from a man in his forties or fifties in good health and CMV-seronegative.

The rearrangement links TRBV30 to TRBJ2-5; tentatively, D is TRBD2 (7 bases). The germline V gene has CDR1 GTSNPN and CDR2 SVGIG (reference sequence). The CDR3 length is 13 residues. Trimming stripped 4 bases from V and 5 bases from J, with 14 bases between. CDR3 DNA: TGTGCCTGGATGGGGGGGGCTGGGGAGACCCAGTACTTC. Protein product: CAWMGGAGETQYF.

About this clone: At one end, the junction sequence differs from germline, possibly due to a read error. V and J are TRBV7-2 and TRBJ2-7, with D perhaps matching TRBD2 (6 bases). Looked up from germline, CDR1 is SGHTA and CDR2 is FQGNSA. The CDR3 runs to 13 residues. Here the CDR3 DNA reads TGTGCCAGCAGCTTAGCCGGGACTTCTAGGTCGTCCTTC. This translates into CASSLAGTSRSSF.

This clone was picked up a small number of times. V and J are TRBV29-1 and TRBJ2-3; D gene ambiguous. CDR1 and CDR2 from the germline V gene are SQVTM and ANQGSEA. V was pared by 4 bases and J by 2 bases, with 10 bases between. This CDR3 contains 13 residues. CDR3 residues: CSVGTRYTDTQYF. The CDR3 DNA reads TGCAGCGTTGGCACGCGGTACACAGATACGCAGTATTTT.

Here the CDR3 DNA reads TGTGCCAGCAGCTTAGCGGTGACAGGGGGCGGACAGCCCCAGCATTTT. Its protein product is CASSLAVTGGGQPQHF. The chain is built from TRBV7-8 and TRBJ1-5; 10 bases are shared with TRBD1. Trimming at V came to 0 bases and at J to 7 bases, leaving 6 bases not matched to a gene. Germline V lookup: CDR1 SGHVS, CDR2 FQNEAQ. The CDR3 is 16 residues long.

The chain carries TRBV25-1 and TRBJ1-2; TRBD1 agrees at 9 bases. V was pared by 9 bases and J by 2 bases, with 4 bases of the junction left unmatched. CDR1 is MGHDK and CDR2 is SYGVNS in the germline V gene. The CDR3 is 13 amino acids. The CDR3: CARTGQGNYGYTF. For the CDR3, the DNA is TGTGCCAGAACCGGACAGGGGAACTATGGCTACACCTTC.

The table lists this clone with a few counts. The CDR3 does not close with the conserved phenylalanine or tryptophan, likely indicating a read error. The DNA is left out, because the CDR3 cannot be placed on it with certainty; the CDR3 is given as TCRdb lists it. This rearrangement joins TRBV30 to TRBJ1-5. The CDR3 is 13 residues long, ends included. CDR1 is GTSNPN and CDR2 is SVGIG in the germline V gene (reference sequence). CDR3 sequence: CAWSLGGEQPKHL.

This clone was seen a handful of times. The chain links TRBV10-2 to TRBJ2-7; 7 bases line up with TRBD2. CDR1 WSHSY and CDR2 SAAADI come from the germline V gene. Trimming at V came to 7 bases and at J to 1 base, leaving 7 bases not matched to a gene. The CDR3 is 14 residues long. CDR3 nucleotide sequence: TGCGCCAGCACTCTAGCGGATCGGTCCTACGAGCAGTACTTC. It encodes CASTLADRSYEQYF.

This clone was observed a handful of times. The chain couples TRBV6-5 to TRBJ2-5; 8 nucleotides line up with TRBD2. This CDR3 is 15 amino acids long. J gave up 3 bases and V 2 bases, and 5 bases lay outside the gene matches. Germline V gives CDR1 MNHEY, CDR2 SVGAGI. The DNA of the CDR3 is TGTGCCAGCAGTTACCTTCACGGGAGGGAAGAGACCCAGTACTTC. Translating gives CASSYLHGREETQYF.

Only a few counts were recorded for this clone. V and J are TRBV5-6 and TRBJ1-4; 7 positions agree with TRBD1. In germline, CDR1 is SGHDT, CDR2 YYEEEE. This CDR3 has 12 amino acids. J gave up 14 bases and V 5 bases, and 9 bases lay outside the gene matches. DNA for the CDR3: TGTGCCAGCAGTAACCTAGGGACAGTGCTGTTTTTT. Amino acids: CASSNLGTVLFF.

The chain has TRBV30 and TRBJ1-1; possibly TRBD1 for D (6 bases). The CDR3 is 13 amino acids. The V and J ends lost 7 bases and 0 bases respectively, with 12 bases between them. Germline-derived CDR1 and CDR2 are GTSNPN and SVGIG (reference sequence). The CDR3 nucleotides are TGTGCCTTTCGGACAGACCTGAACACTGAAGCTTTCTTT. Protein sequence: CAFRTDLNTEAFF. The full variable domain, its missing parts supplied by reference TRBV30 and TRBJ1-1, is SQTIHQWPATLVQPVGSPLSLECTVEGTSNPNLYWYRQAAGRGLQLLFYSVGIGQISSEVPQNLSASRPQDRQFILSSKKLLLSDSGFYLCAFRTDLNTEAFFGQGTRLTVV.

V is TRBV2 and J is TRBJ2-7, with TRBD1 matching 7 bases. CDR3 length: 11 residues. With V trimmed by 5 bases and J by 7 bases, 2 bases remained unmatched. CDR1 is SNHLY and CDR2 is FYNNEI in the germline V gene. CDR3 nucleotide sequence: TGTGCCAGCAGTTTGACAGGGGAGCAGTACTTC. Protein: CASSLTGEQYF.

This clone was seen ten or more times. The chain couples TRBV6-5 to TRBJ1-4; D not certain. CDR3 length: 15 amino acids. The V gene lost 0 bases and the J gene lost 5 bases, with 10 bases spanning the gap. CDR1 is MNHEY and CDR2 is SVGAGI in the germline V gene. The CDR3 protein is CASSYSTRSNEKLFF. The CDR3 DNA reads TGTGCCAGCAGTTACTCGACCAGGTCGAATGAAAAACTGTTTTTT.

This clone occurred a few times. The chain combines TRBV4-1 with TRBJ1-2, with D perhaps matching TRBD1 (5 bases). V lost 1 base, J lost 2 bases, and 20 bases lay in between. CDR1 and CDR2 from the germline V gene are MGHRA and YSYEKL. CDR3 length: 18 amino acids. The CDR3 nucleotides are TGCGCCAGCAGCCAAGTCGCCGCTCGAGGAGGGGCCAACTATGGCTACACCTTC. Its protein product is CASSQVAARGGANYGYTF.

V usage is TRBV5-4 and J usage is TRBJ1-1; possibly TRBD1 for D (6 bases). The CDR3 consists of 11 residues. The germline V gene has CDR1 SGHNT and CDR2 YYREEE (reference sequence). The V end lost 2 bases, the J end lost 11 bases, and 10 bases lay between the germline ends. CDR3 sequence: CASSLAGAAFF. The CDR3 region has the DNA TGTGCCAGCAGCTTAGCAGGGGCGGCTTTCTTT.

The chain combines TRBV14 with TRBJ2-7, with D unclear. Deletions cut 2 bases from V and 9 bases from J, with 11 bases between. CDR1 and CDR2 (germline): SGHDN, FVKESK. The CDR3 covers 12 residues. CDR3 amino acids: CASSQPPRRQYF. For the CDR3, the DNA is TGTGCCAGCAGCCAACCCCCGCGTAGGCAGTACTTC.

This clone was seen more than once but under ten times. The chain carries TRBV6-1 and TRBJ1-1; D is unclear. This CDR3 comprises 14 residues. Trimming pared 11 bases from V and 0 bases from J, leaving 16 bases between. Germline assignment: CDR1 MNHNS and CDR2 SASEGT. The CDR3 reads CAVRNSQMNTEAFF. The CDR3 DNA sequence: TGTGCCGTCAGGAACAGCCAAATGAACACTGAAGCTTTCTTT.

CDR3 amino acids: CASSQRGGQGANSPYEQYF. The CDR3 nucleotides are TGCGCCAGCAGCCAAAGAGGGGGACAGGGGGCAAATAGCCCCTACGAGCAGTACTTC. This rearrangement joins TRBV4-1 to TRBJ2-7; the match to TRBD1 covers 12 bases. The CDR3 is made up of 19 amino acids. V shed 2 bases, J shed 2 bases, and the junction held 13 bases outside the gene matches. Looked up from germline, CDR1 is MGHRA and CDR2 is YSYEKL.

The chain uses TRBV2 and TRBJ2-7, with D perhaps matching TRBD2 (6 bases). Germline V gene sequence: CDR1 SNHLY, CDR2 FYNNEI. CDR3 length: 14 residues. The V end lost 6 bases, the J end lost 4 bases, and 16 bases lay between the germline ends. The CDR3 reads CASRNREHIYEQYF. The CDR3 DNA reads TGTGCCAGCAGGAACCGGGAGCACATATACGAGCAGTACTTC.

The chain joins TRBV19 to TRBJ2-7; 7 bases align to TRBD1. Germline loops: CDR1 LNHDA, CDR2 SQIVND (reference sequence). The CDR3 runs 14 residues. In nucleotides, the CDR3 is TGTGCGACCGGGGTAGGACAGGTACCCTACGAGCAGTACTTC. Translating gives CATGVGQVPYEQYF.

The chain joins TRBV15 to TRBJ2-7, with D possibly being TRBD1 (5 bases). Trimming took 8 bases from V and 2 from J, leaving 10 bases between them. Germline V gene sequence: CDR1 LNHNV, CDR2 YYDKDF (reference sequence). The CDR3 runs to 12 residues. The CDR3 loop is CATSQGAYEQYF. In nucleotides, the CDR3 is TGTGCCACCTCCCAAGGGGCCTACGAGCAGTACTTC.

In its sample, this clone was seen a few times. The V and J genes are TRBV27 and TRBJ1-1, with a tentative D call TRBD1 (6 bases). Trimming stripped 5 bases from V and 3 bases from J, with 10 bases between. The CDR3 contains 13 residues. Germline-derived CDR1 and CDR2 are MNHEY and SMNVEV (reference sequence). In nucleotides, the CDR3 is TGTGCCAGCAGTGTAACAGGGTACACTGAAGCTTTCTTT. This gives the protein CASSVTGYTEAFF.

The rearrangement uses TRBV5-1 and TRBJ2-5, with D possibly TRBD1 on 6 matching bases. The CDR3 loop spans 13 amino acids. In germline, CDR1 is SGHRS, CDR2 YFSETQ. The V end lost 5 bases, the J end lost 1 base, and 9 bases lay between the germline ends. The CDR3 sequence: CASRQDSQETQYF. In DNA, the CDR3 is TGCGCCAGCAGACAGGACAGCCAAGAGACCCAGTACTTC.

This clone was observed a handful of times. This CDR3 is CASSTVPIRTEAFF. The CDR3 coding sequence is TGTGCCAGCAGCACTGTCCCAATCCGTACTGAAGCTTTCTTT. The chain employs TRBV28 and TRBJ1-1; no firm D call. Germline V gene sequence: CDR1 MDHEN, CDR2 SYDVKM. The CDR3 totals 14 residues. V was pared by 6 bases and J by 5 bases, with 16 bases between.

The CDR3 sequence: CASSTGSISTGELFF. The CDR3 DNA sequence: TGTGCCAGCTCCACAGGGTCCATTTCCACCGGGGAGCTGTTTTTT. The chain recombines TRBV25-1 with TRBJ2-2, with D possibly matching TRBD1 (6 bases). The V gene lost 8 bases and the J gene lost 4 bases, with 17 bases spanning the gap. From germline, CDR1 is MGHDK and CDR2 SYGVNS. This CDR3 is 15 amino acids long.

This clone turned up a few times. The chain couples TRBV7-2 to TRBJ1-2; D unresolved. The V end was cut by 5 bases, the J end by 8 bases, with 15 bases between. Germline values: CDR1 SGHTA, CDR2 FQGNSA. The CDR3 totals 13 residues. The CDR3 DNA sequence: TGTGCCAGCAGCCCATCCGGGAGGGAAGGCTACACCTTC. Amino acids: CASSPSGREGYTF.